A single T cell receptor beta chain is shown here with its context. The entry originates in a study of control samples from healthy donors and cancer patients. Assay used: immunoSEQ multiplex PCR; TCRdb lists only in-frame clones, some missing. This table holds more than 25,000 clones, 90% to 95% found once. This TCR came from a man between 45 and 60 years old with lung cancer. The sample comprised PBMCs.

The CDR3 coding sequence is TGTGCCAGCAGCTTCGAAGGGTCTGGAAACACCATATATTTT. Protein sequence: CASSFEGSGNTIYF. The gene calls are TRBV7-9 and TRBJ1-3; D ambiguous. V lost 3 bases and J lost 1, with 7 bases in between. The CDR3 is 14 amino acids. Per germline, CDR1 SEHNR and CDR2 FQNEAQ (reference sequence).